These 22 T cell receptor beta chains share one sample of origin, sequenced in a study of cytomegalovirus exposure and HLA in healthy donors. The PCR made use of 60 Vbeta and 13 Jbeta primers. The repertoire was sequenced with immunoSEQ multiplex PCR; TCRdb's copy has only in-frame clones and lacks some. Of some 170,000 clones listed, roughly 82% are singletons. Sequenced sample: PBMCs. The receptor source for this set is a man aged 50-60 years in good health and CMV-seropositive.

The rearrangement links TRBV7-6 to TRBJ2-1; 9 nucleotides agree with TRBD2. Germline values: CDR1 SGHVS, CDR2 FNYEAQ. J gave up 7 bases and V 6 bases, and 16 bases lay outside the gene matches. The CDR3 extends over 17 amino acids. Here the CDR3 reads CASRLTAGGRSPNEQFF. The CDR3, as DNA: TGTGCCAGCAGACTGACGGCGGGGGGGCGTTCCCCAAATGAGCAGTTCTTC.

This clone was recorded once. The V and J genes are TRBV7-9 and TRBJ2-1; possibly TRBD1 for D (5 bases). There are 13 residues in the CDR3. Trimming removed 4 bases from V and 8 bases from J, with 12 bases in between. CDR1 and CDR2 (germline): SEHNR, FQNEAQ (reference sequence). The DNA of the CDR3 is TGTGCCAGCAGCTCTAAGGGGTTCGATGAGCAGTTCTTC. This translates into CASSSKGFDEQFF. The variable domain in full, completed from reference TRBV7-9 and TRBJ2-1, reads DTGVSQNPRHKITKRGQNVTFRCDPISEHNRLYWYRQTLGQGPEFLTYFQNEAQLEKSRLLSDRFSAERPKGSFSTLEIQRTEQGDSAMYLCASSSKGFDEQFFGPGTRLTVL.

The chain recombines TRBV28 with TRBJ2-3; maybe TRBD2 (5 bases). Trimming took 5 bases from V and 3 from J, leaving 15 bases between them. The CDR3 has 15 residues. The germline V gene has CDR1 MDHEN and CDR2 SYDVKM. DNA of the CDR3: TGTGCCAGCAGTCCGACGACCTCGGGGACAGATACGCAGTATTTT. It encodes CASSPTTSGTDTQYF.

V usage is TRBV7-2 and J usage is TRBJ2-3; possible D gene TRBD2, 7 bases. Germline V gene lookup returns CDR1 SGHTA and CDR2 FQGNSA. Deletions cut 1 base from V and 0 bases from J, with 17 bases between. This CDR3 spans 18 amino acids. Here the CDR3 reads CASSLGVRGGASTDTQYF. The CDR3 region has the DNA TGTGCCAGCAGCTTAGGGGTCCGTGGGGGGGCTAGCACAGATACGCAGTATTTT.

The DNA for the CDR3 is TGTGCCAGCAGCCATGGACTAGAGCAGTACTTC. Its translation is CASSHGLEQYF. This chain uses TRBV6-6 with TRBJ2-7, with D perhaps TRBD2 (6 bases). Trimming left V 6 bases short and J 7 bases short, with 10 bases between. This CDR3 region has 11 residues. Per the germline V gene, CDR1 is MNHNY and CDR2 is SVGAGI (reference sequence).

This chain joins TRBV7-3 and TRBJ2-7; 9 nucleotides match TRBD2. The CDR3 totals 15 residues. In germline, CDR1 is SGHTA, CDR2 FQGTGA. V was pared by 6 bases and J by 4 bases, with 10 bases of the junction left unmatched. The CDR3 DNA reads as TGTGCCAGCAGTCTCGGGCTAGCGGGAAGTTACGAGCAGTACTTC. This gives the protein CASSLGLAGSYEQYF.

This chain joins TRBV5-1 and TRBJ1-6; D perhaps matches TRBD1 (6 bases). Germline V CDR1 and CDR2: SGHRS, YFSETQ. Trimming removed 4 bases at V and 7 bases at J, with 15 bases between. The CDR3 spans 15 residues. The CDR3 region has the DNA TGCGCCAGCAGCCTTAACAACCAGGGGAATTCACCCCTCCACTTT. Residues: CASSLNNQGNSPLHF.

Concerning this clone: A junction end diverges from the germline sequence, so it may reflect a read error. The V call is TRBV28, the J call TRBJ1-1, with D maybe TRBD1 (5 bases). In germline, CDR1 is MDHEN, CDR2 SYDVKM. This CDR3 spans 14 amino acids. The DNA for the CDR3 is TGTGCCAGCAGTTGGAGCCGGGGGAACGCTGAAGCTTTCTTT. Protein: CASSWSRGNAEAFF.

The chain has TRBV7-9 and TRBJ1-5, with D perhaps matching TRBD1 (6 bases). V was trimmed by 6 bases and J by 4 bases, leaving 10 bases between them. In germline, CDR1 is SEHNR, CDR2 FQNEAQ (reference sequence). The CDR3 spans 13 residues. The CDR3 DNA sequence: TGTGCCAGCAGTAGCGGGACAAATCAGCCCCAGCATTTT. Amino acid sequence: CASSSGTNQPQHF.

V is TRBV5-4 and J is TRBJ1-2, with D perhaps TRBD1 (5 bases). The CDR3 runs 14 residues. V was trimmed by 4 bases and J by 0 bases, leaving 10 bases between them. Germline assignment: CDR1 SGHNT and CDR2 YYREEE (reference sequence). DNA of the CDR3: TGTGCCAGCAGCCCCGCGGGGGCTAACTATGGCTACACCTTC. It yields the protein CASSPAGANYGYTF.

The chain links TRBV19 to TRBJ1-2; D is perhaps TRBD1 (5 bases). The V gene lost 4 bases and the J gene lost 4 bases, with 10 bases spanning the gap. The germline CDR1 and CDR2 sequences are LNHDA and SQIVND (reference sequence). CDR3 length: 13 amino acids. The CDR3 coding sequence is TGTGCCAGTAGTACCGGACACCTCTATGGCTACACCTTC. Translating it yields CASSTGHLYGYTF.

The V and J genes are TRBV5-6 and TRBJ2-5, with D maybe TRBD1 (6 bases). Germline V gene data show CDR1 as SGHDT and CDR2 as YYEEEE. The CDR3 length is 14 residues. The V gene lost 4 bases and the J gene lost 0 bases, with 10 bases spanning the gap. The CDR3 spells CASSGTLYQETQYF. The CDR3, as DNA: TGTGCCAGCAGCGGGACACTGTACCAAGAGACCCAGTACTTC.

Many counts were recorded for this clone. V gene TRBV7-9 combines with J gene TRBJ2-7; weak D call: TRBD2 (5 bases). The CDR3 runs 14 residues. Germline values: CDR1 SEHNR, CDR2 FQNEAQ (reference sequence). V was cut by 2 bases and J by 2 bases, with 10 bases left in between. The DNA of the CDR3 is TGTGCCAGCAGCTTATTAAGCGGTCCCTACGAGCAGTACTTC. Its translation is CASSLLSGPYEQYF.

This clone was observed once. CDR3: CASSLSQQGTDTQYF. DNA of the CDR3: TGTGCCAGCAGCTTATCCCAGCAGGGCACAGATACGCAGTATTTT. The V gene is TRBV7-3, the J gene TRBJ2-3; D is undetermined. V gave up 2 bases and J gave up 1 base, with 10 bases separating them. Germline values: CDR1 SGHTA, CDR2 FQGTGA. CDR3 length: 15 amino acids. The whole variable domain, remainder taken from reference TRBV7-3 and TRBJ2-3, is GAGVSQTPSNKVTEKGKYVELRCDPISGHTALYWYRQSLGQGPEFLIYFQGTGAADDSGLPNDRFFAVRPEGSVSTLKIQRTERGDSAVYLCASSLSQQGTDTQYFGPGTRLTVL.

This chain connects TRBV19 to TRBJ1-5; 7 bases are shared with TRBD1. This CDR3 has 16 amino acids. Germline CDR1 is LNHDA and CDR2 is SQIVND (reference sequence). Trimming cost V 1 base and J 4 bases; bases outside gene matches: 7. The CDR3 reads CASSIVLQGRNQPQHF. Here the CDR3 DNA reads TGTGCCAGTAGTATAGTTCTACAGGGGAGGAATCAGCCCCAGCATTTT.

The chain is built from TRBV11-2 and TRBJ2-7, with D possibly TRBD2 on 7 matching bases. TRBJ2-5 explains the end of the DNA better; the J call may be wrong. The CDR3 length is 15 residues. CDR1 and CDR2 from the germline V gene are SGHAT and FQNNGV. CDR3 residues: CASSLGGGFVETQYF. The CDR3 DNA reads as TGTGCCAGCAGCTTAGGGGGGGGCTTCGTGGAGACCCAGTACTTC.

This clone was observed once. The CDR3 is CASSAGVAGGSEQYF. The CDR3 nucleotides are TGTGCCAGCAGCGCCGGGGTAGCGGGAGGATCCGAGCAGTACTTC. V and J are TRBV9 and TRBJ2-5, with 10 bases fitting TRBD2. The better agreement between TRBJ2-7 and the DNA end casts doubt on the J call. The CDR3 runs to 15 residues. From germline, CDR1 is SGDLS and CDR2 YYNGEE.

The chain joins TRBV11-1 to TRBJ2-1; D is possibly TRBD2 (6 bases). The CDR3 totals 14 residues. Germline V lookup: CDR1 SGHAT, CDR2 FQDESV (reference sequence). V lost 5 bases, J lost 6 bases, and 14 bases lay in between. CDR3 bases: TGTGCCAGCAGCATCCTATCTAGCGTCAATGAGCAGTTCTTC. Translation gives CASSILSSVNEQFF.

CDR3 region: CSVTVPTNEKLFF. As DNA, the CDR3 is TGCAGCGTGACAGTTCCAACTAATGAAAAACTGTTTTTT. The rearrangement joins TRBV29-1 to TRBJ1-4, with D possibly TRBD1 on 5 matching bases. The CDR3 spans 13 residues. The ends were cut back, 6 bases at V and 0 bases at J, with 8 bases in the middle. Germline V CDR1 and CDR2: SQVTM, ANQGSEA. The whole variable domain, filled in from reference TRBV29-1 and TRBJ1-4, reads SAVISQKPSRDICQRGTSLTIQCQVDSQVTMMFWYRQQPGQSLTLIATANQGSEATYESGFVIDKFPISRPNLTFSTLTVSNMSPEDSSIYLCSVTVPTNEKLFFGSGTQLSVL.

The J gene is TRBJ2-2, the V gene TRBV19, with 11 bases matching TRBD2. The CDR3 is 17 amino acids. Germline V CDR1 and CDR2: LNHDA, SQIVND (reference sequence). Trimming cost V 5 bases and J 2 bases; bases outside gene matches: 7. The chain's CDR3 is CASSLPGLADNTGELFF. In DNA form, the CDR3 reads TGTGCCAGTAGTTTGCCGGGACTAGCGGATAACACCGGGGAGCTGTTTTTT.

The CDR3 is CASSLVRGEANEQFF. The CDR3 coding sequence is TGCGCCAGCAGCTTGGTAAGGGGCGAAGCGAATGAGCAGTTCTTC. J is TRBJ2-1 and V is TRBV5-1, with D perhaps matching TRBD1 (5 bases). The germline V and J ends were trimmed by 0 bases and 7 bases, with 14 bases remaining between them. The germline V gene has CDR1 SGHRS and CDR2 YFSETQ. CDR3 size: 15 residues.

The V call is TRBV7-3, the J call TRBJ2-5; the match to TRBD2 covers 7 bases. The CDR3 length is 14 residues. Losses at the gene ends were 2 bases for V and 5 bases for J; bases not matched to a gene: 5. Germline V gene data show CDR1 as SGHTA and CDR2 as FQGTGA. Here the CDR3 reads CASSLGLGGETQYF. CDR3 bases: TGTGCCAGCAGCTTAGGGCTGGGGGGGGAGACCCAGTACTTC.